This passage covers 10 T cell receptor beta chains from one sample sequenced in a study of technical replicates of blood from a handful of donors. TCRdb keeps only in-frame clones here, not all; method: immunoSEQ multiplex PCR. The sample yields about 74,000 clones, approximately 91% seen once. The specimen sequenced was T cells isolated from PBMCs. Source of these receptors: a human donor in good health.

In regard to this clone: At one of its ends the junction is not consistent with the germline gene, which may arise from a read error. The chain is built from TRBV7-9 and TRBJ1-1; the D is unclear. Germline V gene sequence: CDR1 SEHNR, CDR2 FQNEAQ (reference sequence). This CDR3 has 13 residues. Written as DNA, the CDR3 is TGTGCCAGCAGCCCAAACGTCAACAGTGAAGCTTTCTTT. It specifies CASSPNVNSEAFF.

The chain carries TRBV19 and TRBJ2-3, with TRBD1 identical over 7 bases. The CDR3 covers 16 residues. The germline V gene has CDR1 LNHDA and CDR2 SQIVND (reference sequence). With V trimmed by 1 base and J by 2 bases, 6 bases remained unmatched. The CDR3 loop reads CASSIGRDRDTDTQYF. The CDR3 DNA reads TGTGCCAGTAGTATAGGCCGGGACAGAGACACAGATACGCAGTATTTT.

This clone was picked up one time. The V and J genes are TRBV7-9 and TRBJ1-1; D is ambiguous. This CDR3 has 13 residues. V was shortened by 0 bases and J by 7 bases, with 9 bases between the two germline ends. Per the germline V gene, CDR1 is SEHNR and CDR2 is FQNEAQ (reference sequence). This CDR3 reads CASSLAIGVEAFF. The DNA for the CDR3 is TGTGCCAGCAGCTTAGCGATCGGGGTTGAAGCTTTCTTT. Based on the CDR3 plus reference TRBV7-9 and TRBJ1-1, the full variable domain is DTGVSQNPRHKITKRGQNVTFRCDPISEHNRLYWYRQTLGQGPEFLTYFQNEAQLEKSRLLSDRFSAERPKGSFSTLEIQRTEQGDSAMYLCASSLAIGVEAFFGQGTRLTVV.

The chain is built from TRBV7-9 and TRBJ1-1; a possible D gene is TRBD1 (5 bases). The CDR3 has 14 amino acids. V lost 0 bases and J 1 base, leaving 6 bases between the germline ends. Germline CDR1 is SEHNR and CDR2 is FQNEAQ (reference sequence). The CDR3: CASSLAGGNTEAFF. In DNA, the CDR3 is TGTGCCAGCAGCTTAGCGGGGGGGAACACTGAAGCTTTCTTT.

The CDR3 nucleotides read TGTGCCAGCTCACCGACCGGGACAGAAGGCTACACCTTC. This sequence encodes CASSPTGTEGYTF. The genes are TRBV18 and TRBJ1-2, with 7 bases lining up with TRBD1. Germline lookup yields CDR1 KGHSH and CDR2 LQKENI. The CDR3 totals 13 residues. Unmatched junction bases numbered 6, after V lost 3 bases and J lost 8 bases.

The chain joins TRBV28 to TRBJ1-3, with D perhaps matching TRBD1 (6 bases). This CDR3 region has 15 residues. Germline CDR1 is MDHEN and CDR2 is SYDVKM. V lost 5 bases and J lost 0, with 11 bases in between. CDR3 sequence reads: CASSPGQISGNTIYF. The CDR3 bases are TGTGCCAGCAGTCCCGGACAGATCTCTGGAAACACCATATATTTT.

This sequence joins TRBV27 and TRBJ2-5, with D uncertain. V gave up 0 bases and J gave up 5 bases, with 13 bases separating them. The CDR3 totals 15 residues. CDR1 is MNHEY and CDR2 is SMNVEV in the germline V gene (reference sequence). The CDR3 nucleotides are TGTGCCAGCAGTTTATCGCGACTGCCCAAGGAGACCCAGTACTTC. Its translation: CASSLSRLPKETQYF.

This clone was recorded only once. The rearrangement links TRBV6-1 to TRBJ1-1, with 7 bases lining up with TRBD1. Losses at the gene ends were 5 bases for V and 5 bases for J; bases not matched to a gene: 8. The germline CDR1 and CDR2 sequences are MNHNS and SASEGT. The CDR3 sequence is 14 residues long. The CDR3 bases are TGTGCCAGCAGTTTACGACAGGGATTAACTGAAGCTTTCTTT. Protein sequence: CASSLRQGLTEAFF.

Concerning this clone: Other DNA sequences in this sample translate to the same CDR3. This chain connects TRBV27 to TRBJ2-7; D is possibly TRBD2 (6 bases). The CDR3 is made up of 12 amino acids. Trimming left V 2 bases short and J 4 bases short, with 6 bases between. Germline-derived CDR1 and CDR2 are MNHEY and SMNVEV (reference sequence). CDR3 residues: CASSLGGYEQYF. The CDR3 bases are TGTGCCAGCAGTTTAGGGGGGTACGAGCAGTACTTC.

The chain is built from TRBV9 and TRBJ2-1; D is ambiguous. Trimming took 4 bases from V and 3 from J, leaving 14 bases between them. This CDR3 is built from 15 residues. Germline loops: CDR1 SGDLS, CDR2 YYNGEE. In DNA form, the CDR3 reads TGTGCCAGCAGCCCTGCGGTGAGCCACTACAATGAGCAGTTCTTC. Translated: CASSPAVSHYNEQFF.